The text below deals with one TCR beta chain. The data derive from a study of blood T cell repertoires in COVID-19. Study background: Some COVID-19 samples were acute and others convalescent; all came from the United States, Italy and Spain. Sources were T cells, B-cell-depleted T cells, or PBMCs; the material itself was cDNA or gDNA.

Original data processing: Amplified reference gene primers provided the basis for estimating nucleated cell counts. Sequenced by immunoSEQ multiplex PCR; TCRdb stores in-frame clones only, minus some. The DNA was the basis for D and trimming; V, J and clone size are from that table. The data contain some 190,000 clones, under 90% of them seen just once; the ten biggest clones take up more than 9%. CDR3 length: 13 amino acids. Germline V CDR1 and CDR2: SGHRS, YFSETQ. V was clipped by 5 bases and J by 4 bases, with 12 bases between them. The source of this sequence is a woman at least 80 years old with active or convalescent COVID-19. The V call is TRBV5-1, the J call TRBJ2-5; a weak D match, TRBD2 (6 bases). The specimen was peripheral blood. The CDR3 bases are TGCGCCAGCAGATCTCCTAGCGCAGAGACCCAGTACTTC. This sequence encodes CASRSPSAETQYF.